The 18 T cell receptor beta chains below all came from one sample that was sequenced in a study of chronic HIV infection and antiretroviral therapy. TCRdb re-derived calls from the 5' RACE reads in MiXCR, one entry per CDR3 protein. Seen here are 39,000 or so distinct CDR3 sequences, 7.5% to 9% observed once, and the top ten hold 2.9%. Specimen: peripheral blood. These receptor sequences come from an adult who had HIV and had not received antiretroviral therapy, or was an uninfected healthy control (not recorded which).

This clonotype came up a few times. The chain carries TRBV29-1 and TRBJ1-2; no clear D. Germline V gene lookup returns CDR1 SQVTM and CDR2 ANQGSEA. This CDR3 is built from 13 residues. Between the trimmed V and J ends, which lost 0 bases and 4 bases, there was a span of 9 bases. The CDR3 bases are TGCAGCGTTGAAGACGCCAATTCCTATGGCTACACCTTC. Translating it yields CSVEDANSYGYTF.

This clonotype has ten or more counts. The V gene is TRBV27, the J gene TRBJ2-7, with 8 nucleotides matching TRBD2. This CDR3 has 14 amino acids. J was trimmed by 2 bases and V by 6 bases; bases with no gene match: 6. The germline gives CDR1 MNHEY, CDR2 SMNVEV (reference sequence). CDR3 in amino acids: CASRASGGPYEQYF. As DNA, the CDR3 is TGTGCCAGCAGAGCCAGCGGGGGACCCTACGAGCAGTACTTC.

This clonotype was counted at least ten times. J is TRBJ1-4 and V is TRBV28; tentative D call: TRBD1 (5 bases). The germline gives CDR1 MDHEN, CDR2 SYDVKM. The CDR3 loop spans 15 amino acids. With 6 bases removed from V and 8 bases from J, the gap between germline ends came to 19 bases. CDR3 sequence reads: CASRTQGPQREKLFF. DNA for the CDR3: TGTGCCAGCAGGACTCAGGGACCTCAAAGAGAAAAACTGTTTTTT. The full variable domain, with the rest looked up from reference TRBV28 and TRBJ1-4, is DVKVTQSSRYLVKRTGEKVFLECVQDMDHENMFWYRQDPGLGLRLIYFSYDVKMKEKGDIPEGYSVSREKKERFSLILESASTNQTSMYLCASRTQGPQREKLFFGSGTQLSVL.

This clonotype was detected many times. The chain joins TRBV6-2 or TRBV6-3 to TRBJ2-2; 14 nucleotides agree with TRBD2. The CDR3 runs 18 residues. Looked up from germline, CDR1 is MNHEY and CDR2 is SVGEGT. The ends lost 7 bases at V and 3 bases at J; junction bases unmatched: 10. The CDR3 sequence is CASNTKGTSGSHTGELFF. The CDR3 DNA reads TGTGCCAGCAACACAAAAGGGACTAGCGGGAGTCACACCGGGGAGCTGTTTTTT.

A note on this clonotype: This may arise from a read error, as a much more abundant clone is one base away. This rearrangement joins TRBV5-5 to TRBJ1-1, with a possible D match to TRBD1 (5 bases). Germline CDR1 is SGHKS and CDR2 is YYEKEE (reference sequence). This CDR3 comprises 13 residues. The CDR3 coding sequence is TGTGCCAGCAGCAAGGGGCCGAACACTGAAACTTTCTTT. Amino acid sequence: CASSKGPNTETFF. The full variable domain, its missing parts supplied by reference TRBV5-5 and TRBJ1-1, is DAGVTQSPTHLIKTRGQQVTLRCSPISGHKSVSWYQQVLGQGPQFIFQYYEKEERGRGNFPDRFSARQFPNYSSELNVNALLLGDSALYLCASSKGPNTETFFGQGTRLTVV.

This clonotype turned up a few times. The chain carries TRBV7-3 and TRBJ2-1; TRBD1 might be the D (5 bases). The germline CDR1 and CDR2 sequences are SGHTA and FQGTGA. The CDR3 is 14 amino acids. The germline V and J ends were trimmed by 3 bases and 2 bases, with 8 bases remaining between them. Here the CDR3 reads CASSFGAAYNEQFF. DNA for the CDR3: TGTGCCAGCAGCTTTGGGGCTGCCTACAATGAGCAGTTCTTC.

By frequency in the sample, this clonotype is medium-sized. Written as DNA, the CDR3 is TGTGCCAGCAGTTTCGGCAGTCCCTTCTCCTACGAGCAGTACTTC. Amino acids: CASSFGSPFSYEQYF. The chain employs TRBV12-3 or TRBV12-4 and TRBJ2-7; D not resolved. There are 15 residues in the CDR3. V was shortened by 3 bases and J by 0 bases, with 12 bases between the two germline ends.

In this sample, this clonotype turned up many times. The chain carries TRBV4-2 and TRBJ2-1; 8 bases line up with TRBD2. Germline V gene lookup returns CDR1 LGHNA and CDR2 YNFKEQ. The CDR3 has 16 residues. V dropped 1 base and J dropped 6; count of bases not matched to a gene: 8. The CDR3 protein is CASSQVPGLGVNEQFF. CDR3 in DNA: TGTGCCAGCAGCCAAGTTCCGGGACTAGGGGTCAATGAGCAGTTCTTC.

The rearrangement joins TRBV28 to TRBJ2-5; D is possibly TRBD2 (5 bases). The CDR3 covers 15 residues. V shed 6 bases and J shed 5 bases, with 19 bases lying between them. From germline, CDR1 is MDHEN and CDR2 SYDVKM. The CDR3 region is CASSPLVRVGETQYF. As DNA, the CDR3 is TGTGCCAGCAGCCCCCTGGTGAGGGTTGGTGAGACCCAGTACTTC. The full variable domain, completed using reference TRBV28 and TRBJ2-5, is DVKVTQSSRYLVKRTGEKVFLECVQDMDHENMFWYRQDPGLGLRLIYFSYDVKMKEKGDIPEGYSVSREKKERFSLILESASTNQTSMYLCASSPLVRVGETQYFGPGTRLLVL.

This clonotype was found a few times. V is TRBV20-1 and J is TRBJ2-4, with D hard to call. The CDR3 extends over 12 amino acids. Trimming removed 3 bases from V and 5 bases from J, with 8 bases in between. Germline-derived CDR1 and CDR2 are DFQATT and SNEGSKA (reference sequence). CDR3 sequence (DNA): TGCAGTGCTAGTCATGGGGAAAACATTCAGTACTTC. It yields the protein CSASHGENIQYF.

This clonotype was seen only a few times. The chain uses TRBV29-1 and TRBJ2-1, with 7 bases identical to TRBD2. The CDR3 is 14 amino acids. Germline V gene lookup returns CDR1 SQVTM and CDR2 ANQGSEA. The ends lost 8 bases at V and 1 base at J; junction bases unmatched: 8. CDR3 bases: TGCAGCTCCCGGGAGGCGACTTCCTACAATGAGCAGTTCTTC. It is translated as CSSREATSYNEQFF.

The V gene is TRBV28, the J gene TRBJ1-1; TRBD1 might be the D (5 bases). V lost 2 bases and J 1 base, leaving 11 bases between the germline ends. This CDR3 region has 15 residues. Germline loops: CDR1 MDHEN, CDR2 SYDVKM. CDR3 sequence: CASSLGVGGNTEAFF. The CDR3 coding sequence is TGTGCCAGCAGTTTAGGGGTTGGGGGGAACACTGAAGCTTTCTTT.

This clonotype occurred many times. V is TRBV20-1 and J is TRBJ1-1; TRBD1 aligns across 8 bases. J gave up 2 bases and V 6 bases, and 8 bases lay outside the gene matches. Germline V gene lookup returns CDR1 DFQATT and CDR2 SNEGSKA (reference sequence). This CDR3 spans 14 amino acids. The CDR3 region is CSAQRTGTNTEAFF. CDR3 DNA sequence: TGCAGTGCCCAGAGGACAGGGACTAACACTGAAGCTTTCTTT.

The J gene is TRBJ2-5, the V gene TRBV7-3; D is possibly TRBD1 or TRBD2 (6 bases each). V lost 2 bases, J lost 4 bases, and 14 bases lay in between. The CDR3 extends over 15 amino acids. Germline V gives CDR1 SGHTA, CDR2 FQGTGA. DNA of the CDR3: TGTGCCAGCAGCTTATCGGCCCGGGGGCTAGAGACCCAGTACTTC. This translates into CASSLSARGLETQYF. The full variable domain, in which reference TRBV7-3 and TRBJ2-5 provide the parts outside the CDR3, is GAGVSQTPSNKVTEKGKYVELRCDPISGHTALYWYRQSLGQGPEFLIYFQGTGAADDSGLPNDRFFAVRPEGSVSTLKIQRTERGDSAVYLCASSLSARGLETQYFGPGTRLLVL.

This clonotype was counted many times. The chain combines TRBV28 with TRBJ2-7, with 10 bases that match TRBD1. Germline V gene lookup returns CDR1 MDHEN and CDR2 SYDVKM. The CDR3 runs to 15 residues. V gave up 4 bases and J gave up 6 bases; unmatched junction bases: 9. For the CDR3, the DNA is TGTGCCAGCAGTTCTTCCACCGGGACAGGGGTCGAGCAGTACTTC. Amino acid sequence: CASSSSTGTGVEQYF.

This clonotype showed up many times. CDR3 sequence reads: CAWSGGASQQETQYF. In DNA, the CDR3 is TGTGCCTGGAGTGGGGGAGCCAGTCAGCAAGAGACCCAGTACTTC. This sequence joins TRBV30 and TRBJ2-5; D perhaps matches TRBD2 (5 bases). The germline V and J ends were trimmed by 1 base and 2 bases, with 14 bases remaining between them. The CDR3 loop spans 15 amino acids. In germline, CDR1 is GTSNPN, CDR2 SVGIG (reference sequence). Combining the CDR3 with reference TRBV30 and TRBJ2-5 gives the whole variable domain SQTIHQWPATLVQPVGSPLSLECTVEGTSNPNLYWYRQAAGRGLQLLFYSVGIGQISSEVPQNLSASRPQDRQFILSSKKLLLSDSGFYLCAWSGGASQQETQYFGPGTRLLVL.

This clonotype was seen ten or more times. V usage is TRBV2 and J usage is TRBJ1-2; tentatively, D is TRBD1 (6 bases). Germline V gene sequence: CDR1 SNHLY, CDR2 FYNNEI. The CDR3 is 14 residues long. V was trimmed by 6 bases and J by 8 bases, leaving 19 bases between them. This chain's CDR3 is CASRGTGIVRGYTF. Written as DNA, the CDR3 is TGTGCCAGCAGGGGAACAGGGATCGTCCGAGGCTACACCTTC.

This clonotype was observed many times. The chain combines TRBV30 with TRBJ1-3, with D unresolved. The CDR3 runs 15 residues. CDR1 and CDR2 from the germline V gene are GTSNPN and SVGIG (reference sequence). The germline V and J ends were trimmed by 2 bases and 0 bases, with 11 bases remaining between them. CDR3 in amino acids: CAWSPSGSSGNTIYF. As DNA, the CDR3 is TGTGCCTGGAGTCCTTCAGGCTCCTCTGGAAACACCATATATTTT.